Each of the 21 T cell receptor beta chains below was sequenced from the same sample in a study of molecular identifiers for immune sequencing clone quantification (dated by TCRdb to 2016 to 2018). The library was produced with PCR. Sequencing was carried out with an Illumina HiSeq 4000. The raw public data were reprocessed by TCRdb itself: fastp quality trimming at Q25, MiXCR clonotype calling, in-frame beta chains only. Rows with one shared CDR3 protein collapse into an entry with the most common genes and DNA. This sample lists 550,000 to 750,000 distinct CDR3 sequences; just under 20% were detected once. Around 0.86% of the sample goes to the ten largest clones. Specimen: naive CD8+ T cells from blood, with Jurkat cell RNA spiked in. The intended sense of this specimen's cell subset or site label: FACS-sorted CD8+CD4-CCR7+CD45RA+ naive T cells. The receptors stem from a human donor in good health. Some libraries in this study had Jurkat cell RNA spiked in.

At least ten counts were recorded for this clonotype. The chain combines TRBV5-6 with TRBJ1-4; TRBD1 is a possible D gene (5 bases). The germline gives CDR1 SGHDT, CDR2 YYEEEE. The length of the CDR3 is 17 residues. V lost 4 bases to trimming and J lost 8 bases, with 24 bases between them. The CDR3 sequence is CASSPKGHSGVGEKLFF. The CDR3 nucleotides read TGTGCCAGCAGCCCCAAAGGACACAGTGGGGTAGGGGAAAAACTGTTTTTT.

This sequence joins TRBV27 and TRBJ2-1; 10 bases map to TRBD1. With 2 bases clipped from V and 2 bases from J, the junction kept 6 bases outside the gene matches. CDR1 MNHEY and CDR2 SMNVEV come from the germline V gene (reference sequence). The CDR3 totals 17 residues. Here the CDR3 DNA reads TGTGCCAGCAGTTTAGGACAGGGGGGGGCTCCCTACAATGAGCAGTTCTTC. This gives the protein CASSLGQGGAPYNEQFF.

In its sample, this clonotype was seen a few times. This may come from a read error, since a much larger clone is one base off. The rearrangement joins TRBV6-5 to TRBJ2-7; 8 nucleotides match TRBD1. Germline V lookup: CDR1 MNHEY, CDR2 SVGAGI. J gave up 6 bases and V 6 bases, and 10 bases lay outside the gene matches. CDR3 size: 14 residues. The CDR3 DNA reads as TGTGCCAGCAGCGAAGGGACAGGTGTGTGCGAGCAGTACTTC. Translation gives CASSEGTGVCEQYF.

CDR3: CASSFPGAGGNEQFF. The DNA of the CDR3 is TGTGCCAGCAGTTTCCCGGGGGCAGGGGGAAATGAGCAGTTCTTC. The gene calls are TRBV27 and TRBJ2-1; TRBD1 is a possible D gene (7 bases). V lost 3 bases and J lost 7, with 16 bases in between. The CDR3 extends over 15 amino acids. Germline CDR1 is MNHEY and CDR2 is SMNVEV (reference sequence).

This clonotype has more than one count but fewer than ten. A read error may explain this, as a much larger clone is one base away. This chain joins TRBV7-2 and TRBJ1-1; D gene uncertain. Trimming took 2 bases from V and 4 from J, leaving 14 bases between them. CDR3 length equals 15 residues. Germline V gene data show CDR1 as SGHTA and CDR2 as FQGNSA. CDR3 DNA sequence: TGTGCCAGCAGCTTATTTGGCGGGGAGAGCACTGAAGCTTTCTTT. This translates into CASSLFGGESTEAFF.

This clonotype has at least ten counts. The rearrangement uses TRBV7-9 and TRBJ2-2, with 13 bases that match TRBD2. CDR3 length equals 16 residues. Trimming took 7 bases from V and 3 from J; bases not matched to a gene: 5. In germline, CDR1 is SEHNR, CDR2 FQNEAQ (reference sequence). For the CDR3, the DNA is TGTGCCAGCACCCCGGGACTAGCGGGATACACCGGGGAGCTGTTTTTT. This codes for CASTPGLAGYTGELFF.

This clonotype was picked up many times. The chain employs TRBV4-1 and TRBJ2-1; D is possibly TRBD2 (5 bases). The CDR3 has 15 amino acids. V was pared by 4 bases and J by 1 base, with 11 bases between. CDR1 is MGHRA, CDR2 YSYEKL, per germline. CDR3 amino acids: CASSPGRDSYNEQFF. In DNA, the CDR3 is TGCGCCAGCAGCCCTGGCCGGGATTCCTACAATGAGCAGTTCTTC.

This clonotype has ten or more counts. J is TRBJ2-3 and V is TRBV7-3; 10 bases match TRBD1. The CDR3 has 16 amino acids. After removal of 2 bases from V and 2 bases from J, the junction contained 4 bases not matched to a gene. Germline V gene lookup returns CDR1 SGHTA and CDR2 FQGTGA. The CDR3 nucleotides are TGTGCCAGCAGCTTAGGGACAGGGGACCCCACAGATACGCAGTATTTT. It translates to CASSLGTGDPTDTQYF. Supplemented by reference TRBV7-3 and TRBJ2-3, the full variable domain reads GAGVSQTPSNKVTEKGKYVELRCDPISGHTALYWYRQSLGQGPEFLIYFQGTGAADDSGLPNDRFFAVRPEGSVSTLKIQRTERGDSAVYLCASSLGTGDPTDTQYFGPGTRLTVL.

In the case of this clonotype: A much larger clonotype is one base distant, so this may be a read error. This chain joins TRBV9 and TRBJ2-3; D possibly corresponds to TRBD2 (6 bases). V dropped 3 bases and J dropped 1 base, with 18 bases sitting between them. This CDR3 is 17 amino acids long. Germline V gene lookup returns CDR1 SGDLS and CDR2 YYNGEE. The CDR3 is CASSAGRRGLGTDTQYF. In DNA form, the CDR3 reads TGTGCCAGCAGCGCTGGGAGGCGGGGCTTAGGCACAGATACGCAGTATTTT.

This clonotype was observed at least ten times. This chain links TRBV15 with TRBJ2-7; the D gene is possibly TRBD2 (5 bases). This CDR3 has 13 amino acids. Trimming removed 1 base from V and 1 base from J, with 5 bases in between. In germline, CDR1 is LNHNV, CDR2 YYDKDF (reference sequence). DNA for the CDR3: TGTGCCACCAGCAGAGGAGGGTCCTACGAGCAGTACTTC. It yields the protein CATSRGGSYEQYF.

There are many counts of this clonotype. The rearrangement uses TRBV6-5 and TRBJ2-2; D is unresolved. The CDR3 consists of 12 residues. Trimming left V 2 bases short and J 5 bases short, with 3 bases between. Germline CDR1 reads MNHEY; CDR2 reads SVGAGI. The CDR3 is CASSYRTGELFF. As DNA, the CDR3 is TGTGCCAGCAGTTACCGGACCGGGGAGCTGTTTTTT.

A remark on this clonotype: As the CDR3 is not closed by the conserved phenylalanine or tryptophan, this likely results from a read error. This rearrangement joins TRBV7-9 to TRBJ2-7; D is unresolved. Germline V gene lookup returns CDR1 SEHNR and CDR2 FQNEAQ (reference sequence). Deletions cut 0 bases from V and 1 base from J, with 13 bases between. The CDR3 runs to 16 residues. The CDR3 spells CASSLASGSTSYEQYS. The CDR3 nucleotides read TGTGCCAGCAGCTTAGCGTCTGGATCGACTTCCTACGAGCAGTACTCC.

Comments on this clonotype: One end of the junction does not line up with germline, which may come from a read error. This chain connects TRBV7-9 to TRBJ2-1, with D unresolved. The CDR3 has 14 amino acids. Germline assignment: CDR1 SEHNR and CDR2 FQNEAQ (reference sequence). CDR3 sequence reads: CASSLEGLVNEHFF. As DNA, the CDR3 is TGTGCCAGCAGCTTAGAAGGCCTAGTAAATGAGCATTTCTTC.

This clonotype was seen at least ten times. The chain uses TRBV9 and TRBJ2-7, with D uncertain. CDR1 and CDR2 (germline): SGDLS, YYNGEE. The length of the CDR3 is 16 residues. Between the trimmed V and J ends, which lost 4 bases and 1 base, there was a span of 18 bases. This chain's CDR3 is CASSSRGLVTSYEQYF. In DNA, the CDR3 is TGTGCCAGCAGCTCTCGTGGGCTCGTTACATCCTACGAGCAGTACTTC.

This clonotype came up a few times. This chain joins TRBV19 and TRBJ2-1, with D hard to call. V lost 3 bases and J lost 4, with 7 bases in between. The CDR3 covers 13 residues. Germline CDR1 LNHDA, CDR2 SQIVND (reference sequence). CDR3 in amino acids: CASSIIAYNEQFF. DNA for the CDR3: TGTGCCAGTAGTATTATAGCTTACAATGAGCAGTTCTTC.

This clonotype was seen many times. The chain is built from TRBV5-5 and TRBJ2-1, with 9 bases matching TRBD2. This CDR3 spans 15 amino acids. CDR1 and CDR2 from the germline V gene are SGHKS and YYEKEE (reference sequence). V shed 4 bases and J 2 bases; nucleotides not matched to a gene: 4. For the CDR3, the DNA is TGTGCCAGCAGCATAGCGGGAGTGGCCTACAATGAGCAGTTCTTC. Translated: CASSIAGVAYNEQFF.

In its sample, this clonotype was seen a few times. The rearrangement uses TRBV27 and TRBJ2-5; TRBD2 matches at 14 bases. V was clipped by 5 bases and J by 5 bases; unmatched bases: 10. Germline assignment: CDR1 MNHEY and CDR2 SMNVEV (reference sequence). CDR3 length: 17 residues. The chain's CDR3 is CASSPQTSGRGSETQYF. In DNA form, the CDR3 reads TGTGCCAGCAGTCCCCAGACTAGCGGGAGGGGTAGCGAGACCCAGTACTTC.

This clonotype was detected ten times or more. The chain recombines TRBV4-2 with TRBJ2-7; 7 positions match TRBD2. CDR1 LGHNA and CDR2 YNFKEQ come from the germline V gene. Trimming removed 0 bases from V and 6 bases from J; junction bases left unmatched: 8. This CDR3 contains 15 residues. In DNA, the CDR3 is TGTGCCAGCAGCCAAGAAGGCGGGAGCCCACTCGAGCAGTACTTC. This codes for CASSQEGGSPLEQYF.

The table lists this clonotype with many counts. The rearrangement uses TRBV6-2 or TRBV6-3 and TRBJ2-3; TRBD2 aligns across 12 bases. This CDR3 contains 17 residues. V was pared by 0 bases and J by 2 bases, with 3 bases of the junction left unmatched. Looked up from germline, CDR1 is MNHEY and CDR2 is SVGEGT. The CDR3 coding sequence is TGTGCCAGCAGTTACTCCCGGACTAGCGGGAACACAGATACGCAGTATTTT. This gives the protein CASSYSRTSGNTDTQYF.

As concerns this clonotype: A much larger clonotype is one base distant, so this may be a read error. V usage is TRBV19 and J usage is TRBJ2-3; D gene ambiguous. There are 13 residues in the CDR3. Germline values: CDR1 LNHDA, CDR2 SQIVND (reference sequence). As DNA, the CDR3 is TGTGCCAGTGGTATTTCCTCGGCAGATACGCAGTATTTT. Protein sequence: CASGISSADTQYF.

A few counts support this clonotype. The V gene is TRBV12-3 or TRBV12-4, the J gene TRBJ2-5, with D perhaps matching TRBD1 or TRBD2 (5 bases each). This CDR3 region has 15 residues. V gave up 5 bases and J gave up 3 bases, with 16 bases separating them. CDR3 sequence reads: CASSSGTTRKETQYF. CDR3 in DNA: TGTGCCAGCAGTAGTGGGACGACTCGAAAAGAGACCCAGTACTTC.